This record looks at one TCR beta chain sequence and its context. Its antigen is currently unknown. Germline assignment: CDR1 MDHEN and CDR2 SYDVKM. Trimming took 2 bases from V and 7 from J, leaving 14 bases between them. The CDR3 totals 14 residues. These data are taken from a study of OX40 agonist ivuxolimab in advanced cancers. Broader study findings: Clonal expansion from baseline to week 6 occurred in both CD4+ and CD8+ T cells. Compared with others, partial responders at 0.1-3.0 mg/kg displayed clonal expansion among the lowest.

Sequencing used immunoSEQ multiplex PCR; TCRdb keeps in-frame clones, though not all of them. The sample has around 76,000 clones, 78% seen once. The chain combines TRBV28 with TRBJ1-2, with D perhaps TRBD1 (6 bases). The sequencing here drew on CD4+ or CD8+ T cells sorted from blood, taken in a trial of the OX40 agonist ivuxolimab. This TCR was recovered from an adult with an advanced solid tumor such as melanoma, head and neck, liver or kidney cancer. CDR3 sequence reads: CASSLVGQGFGYTF. The CDR3 DNA sequence: TGTGCCAGCAGTTTAGTTGGCCAGGGGTTTGGCTACACCTTC.